These 28 T cell receptor beta chains were all obtained from the same sample, sequenced in a study of regulatory T cells in long-lasting Graves disease. The time point here: newly diagnosed GD, antithyroid drugs for less than 3 months. Extracted PBMC RNA gave rise to the TCR library. CDR3-region Arm-PCR and iRepertoire HTBI primers produced the TCR beta libraries. TCRdb re-derived calls from the multiplex PCR reads in MiXCR, one entry per CDR3 protein. Of 530,000 or so distinct CDR3 sequences listed, 13% are singletons. This same sample was also part of a study on T cells in Graves' hyperthyroidism and ophthalmopathy.

The sample was peripheral blood mononuclear cells (PBMCs), taken at new diagnosis, from a patient treated with antithyroid drugs. Receptors originate from a man under 40 with Graves disease.

This clonotype was detected only a few times. The genes are TRBV30 and TRBJ1-2, with D tentatively TRBD1 (6 bases). Germline CDR1 and CDR2: GTSNPN and SVGIG (reference sequence). CDR3 length: 13 amino acids. Trimming stripped 3 bases from V and 7 bases from J, with 15 bases between. For the CDR3, the DNA is TGTGCCTGGAGACCGGACAGATTGGGTGGCTACACCTTC. Its protein product is CAWRPDRLGGYTF.

This clonotype was seen only once. This chain joins TRBV2 and TRBJ2-3; the match to TRBD1 covers 8 bases. The trim removed 6 bases at V and 2 bases at J, leaving 4 bases unmatched. This CDR3 spans 14 amino acids. Looked up from germline, CDR1 is SNHLY and CDR2 is FYNNEI. CDR3 nucleotide sequence: TGTGCCAGCAGCCGGGACAGGTACACAGATACGCAGTATTTT. Protein sequence: CASSRDRYTDTQYF.

This clonotype was counted many times. The rearrangement uses TRBV12-3 or TRBV12-4 and TRBJ2-3; the D gene is possibly TRBD2 (6 bases). V shed 6 bases and J shed 3 bases, with 22 bases lying between them. The CDR3 runs 17 residues. The chain's CDR3 is CASSRAGGHAGTDTQYF. CDR3 coding DNA: TGTGCCAGCAGCCGAGCGGGCGGACACGCGGGGACAGATACGCAGTATTTT.

This clonotype was detected many times. The chain uses TRBV27 and TRBJ2-3, with a weak D call TRBD1 (6 bases). The germline CDR1 and CDR2 sequences are MNHEY and SMNVEV (reference sequence). The CDR3 covers 13 residues. The V gene lost 10 bases and the J gene lost 8 bases, with 19 bases spanning the gap. DNA of the CDR3: TGTGCCACCCAGAGACAGCCACAGGGTACGCAGTATTTT. Translation gives CATQRQPQGTQYF.

This clonotype was seen only a few times. The chain couples TRBV4-1 to TRBJ1-5; TRBD1 matches 7 bases. CDR1 is MGHRA and CDR2 is YSYEKL in the germline V gene. Trimming cost V 1 base and J 2 bases; bases outside gene matches: 5. The CDR3 has 16 residues. CDR3 region: CASSQGGQVGNQPQHF. The DNA of the CDR3 is TGCGCCAGCAGCCAAGGAGGACAGGTCGGCAATCAGCCCCAGCATTTT.

The sample holds a few counts of this clonotype. J is TRBJ1-1 and V is TRBV28; D is perhaps TRBD1 (5 bases). The V gene lost 10 bases and the J gene lost 0 bases, with 12 bases spanning the gap. Germline V gene lookup returns CDR1 MDHEN and CDR2 SYDVKM. The CDR3 runs 13 residues. CDR3 bases: TGTGCCACTCAGGGAAACATGAACACTGAAGCTTTCTTT. Its protein product is CATQGNMNTEAFF.

As concerns this clonotype: A much larger clone sits a single nucleotide away, making a read error possible. The chain combines TRBV12-3 or TRBV12-4 with TRBJ2-7, with TRBD2 as a possible D gene (6 bases). V lost 7 bases and J 7 bases, leaving 14 bases between the germline ends. The CDR3 has 12 amino acids. CDR3 sequence (DNA): TGTGCCAGCACCCTAGGCGGGGATGAGCAGTACTTC. Its protein is CASTLGGDEQYF.

As concerns this clonotype: This may stem from a read error, because a much larger clone lies one nucleotide away. Since no conserved phenylalanine or tryptophan closes the CDR3, a read error is the likely cause. The DNA is omitted, as the CDR3 cannot be located on it reliably, and the CDR3 follows TCRdb's listing. V gene TRBV24-1 combines with J gene TRBJ2-3; TRBD2 is taken as the D call from the table, unchecked against the DNA. CDR1 and CDR2 (germline): KGHDR, SFDVKD. The CDR3 comprises 16 residues, both ends counted. CDR3 protein: CATSDWGDSGTYEQYL.

This clonotype was recorded many times. This sequence joins TRBV5-1 and TRBJ2-5; D not resolved. V was trimmed by 0 bases and J by 5 bases, leaving 8 bases between them. Germline V gives CDR1 SGHRS, CDR2 YFSETQ. This CDR3 contains 13 residues. DNA of the CDR3: TGCGCCAGCAGCTTGGCTAGTGAGGAGACCCAGTACTTC. Its translation is CASSLASEETQYF.

The J gene is TRBJ2-5, the V gene TRBV4-1; no clear D. This CDR3 has 16 residues. Trimming removed 2 bases at V and 5 bases at J, with 18 bases between. Germline V gene sequence: CDR1 MGHRA, CDR2 YSYEKL. The CDR3 spells CASSQFLRVGPETQYF. The CDR3 DNA reads TGCGCCAGCAGCCAATTCCTCAGAGTTGGTCCGGAGACCCAGTACTTC.

This clonotype occurred many times. The chain combines TRBV7-9 with TRBJ1-1; D perhaps matches TRBD1 (5 bases). Germline loops: CDR1 SEHNR, CDR2 FQNEAQ (reference sequence). The V gene lost 3 bases and the J gene lost 5 bases, with 10 bases spanning the gap. The CDR3 is 13 amino acids. CDR3 in DNA: TGTGCCAGCAGCTTTCAGGGTCAAACTGAAGCTTTCTTT. Amino acids: CASSFQGQTEAFF.

In this sample, this clonotype turned up many times. This sequence joins TRBV11-2 and TRBJ2-7; 7 bases are a match to TRBD1. The CDR3 runs to 15 residues. V lost 3 bases, J lost 2 bases, and 7 bases stayed unmatched. The germline CDR1 and CDR2 sequences are SGHAT and FQNNGV. For the CDR3, the DNA is TGTGCCAGCAGCTTTTGGACAGGCGATACCTACGAGCAGTACTTC. Protein product: CASSFWTGDTYEQYF.

Concerning this clonotype: A much larger clone differs by one base, so this may be a read error. The rearrangement joins TRBV6-5 to TRBJ2-7; D is uncertain. From germline, CDR1 is MNHEY and CDR2 SVGAGI. The germline V and J ends were trimmed by 2 bases and 2 bases, with 7 bases remaining between them. The length of the CDR3 is 13 residues. The CDR3 spells CASSYDGPYEQYF. CDR3 DNA: TGTGCCAGCAGTTACGACGGACCCTACGAGCAGTACTTC.

The table lists this clonotype with many counts. The CDR3 protein is CASSVTGRGTEAFF. CDR3 bases: TGTGCCAGTAGTGTCACAGGGAGGGGAACTGAAGCTTTCTTT. The rearrangement links TRBV19 to TRBJ1-1; possibly TRBD1 for D (6 bases). Trimming pared 5 bases from V and 5 bases from J, leaving 15 bases between. Looked up from germline, CDR1 is LNHDA and CDR2 is SQIVND (reference sequence). This CDR3 comprises 14 residues. The entire variable domain, with the rest obtained from reference TRBV19 and TRBJ1-1, is as follows: DGGITQSPKYLFRKEGQNVTLSCEQNLNHDAMYWYRQDPGQGLRLIYYSQIVNDFQKGDIAEGYSVSREKKESFPLTVTSAQKNPTAFYLCASSVTGRGTEAFFGQGTRLTVV.

This clonotype was counted many times. The chain is built from TRBV9 and TRBJ2-7, with 11 bases identical to TRBD2. Trimming took 3 bases from V and 2 from J; bases not matched to a gene: 7. The length of the CDR3 is 16 residues. Germline values: CDR1 SGDLS, CDR2 YYNGEE. The CDR3 region is CASSGEASGRPYEQYF. In DNA form, the CDR3 reads TGTGCCAGCAGCGGAGAAGCTAGCGGGAGGCCCTACGAGCAGTACTTC. Full variable domain (remainder filled in from reference TRBV9 and TRBJ2-7): DSGVTQTPKHLITATGQRVTLRCSPRSGDLSVYWYQQSLDQGLQFLIQYYNGEERAKGNILERFSAQQFPDLHSELNLSSLELGDSALYFCASSGEASGRPYEQYFGPGTRLTVT.

In its sample, this clonotype was seen many times. The V gene is TRBV30, the J gene TRBJ2-5; D remains unclear. V was pared by 4 bases and J by 6 bases, with 18 bases between. Germline CDR1 and CDR2: GTSNPN and SVGIG (reference sequence). CDR3 length equals 14 residues. CDR3 residues: CAWTADQVRKTQYF. DNA of the CDR3: TGTGCCTGGACGGCAGATCAGGTTCGAAAGACCCAGTACTTC.

This clonotype appeared many times. This chain's CDR3 is CASTTRGGVWDEQYF. In DNA, the CDR3 is TGTGCCAGCACTACCAGGGGAGGGGTCTGGGACGAGCAGTACTTC. The genes are TRBV6-1 and TRBJ2-7, with a possible D match to TRBD2 (7 bases). This CDR3 has 15 residues. Germline V gene data show CDR1 as MNHNS and CDR2 as SASEGT. Trimming left V 7 bases short and J 5 bases short, with 21 bases between.

This clonotype has a count of ten or more. The V call is TRBV15, the J call TRBJ2-1, with 10 bases aligning to TRBD1. J lost 7 bases, V lost 4 bases, and 13 bases had no gene match. This CDR3 has 17 amino acids. The germline V gene has CDR1 LNHNV and CDR2 YYDKDF (reference sequence). The CDR3, as DNA: TGTGCCACCAGCAACCTAGACAGGGGGCGGATCGGAAATGAGCAGTTCTTC. Protein product: CATSNLDRGRIGNEQFF.

This clonotype was found many times. The rearrangement joins TRBV5-6 to TRBJ2-5, with D possibly TRBD1 on 6 matching bases. The germline CDR1 and CDR2 sequences are SGHDT and YYEEEE. V lost 7 bases and J 5 bases, leaving 15 bases between the germline ends. The CDR3 length is 13 residues. The CDR3 sequence is CASGSRGGETQYF. DNA for the CDR3: TGTGCCAGCGGTAGCAGGGGCGGTGAGACCCAGTACTTC.

This clonotype was counted between two and nine times. V gene TRBV7-2 combines with J gene TRBJ2-3; D is undetermined. This CDR3 contains 15 residues. Germline assignment: CDR1 SGHTA and CDR2 FQGNSA. Trimming shortened V by 5 bases and J by 6 bases, and 18 bases separated the two germline ends. CDR3 amino acids: CASSPLRKSSDTQYF. CDR3 bases: TGTGCCAGCAGCCCATTGAGGAAGTCATCTGATACGCAGTATTTT.

This clonotype was picked up a small number of times. CDR3: CASSEGPAVVNIQYF. The CDR3 coding sequence is TGCGCCAGCAGCGAGGGACCCGCAGTCGTAAACATTCAGTACTTC. The rearrangement links TRBV5-1 to TRBJ2-4, with D tentatively TRBD1 or TRBD2 (5 bases each). Germline CDR1 SGHRS, CDR2 YFSETQ. With 4 bases removed from V and 6 bases from J, the gap between germline ends came to 17 bases. This CDR3 region has 15 residues.

This chain uses TRBV3-1 with TRBJ2-3; D assignment may be TRBD1 or TRBD2 (6 bases each). This CDR3 is 16 amino acids long. The V gene's germline CDR1 is LGHDT and CDR2 YNNKEL (reference sequence). V was clipped by 3 bases and J by 2 bases, with 15 bases between them. CDR3 protein: CASSQGGGGHTDTQYF. CDR3 nucleotide sequence: TGTGCCAGCAGCCAGGGCGGTGGGGGGCACACAGATACGCAGTATTTT.

Details on this clonotype: With a much larger clone just one base away, this may be a read error. In DNA form, the CDR3 reads TGTGCCAGCAGCCCCCATCAGGTCTCCTACGAGCAGTGCTTC. Translation: CASSPHQVSYEQCF. The chain couples TRBV11-2 to TRBJ2-7; D is undetermined. Germline loops: CDR1 SGHAT, CDR2 FQNNGV. The CDR3 totals 14 residues. The complete variable domain, with remaining parts taken from reference TRBV11-2 and TRBJ2-7, reads EAGVAQSPRYKIIEKRQSVAFWCNPISGHATLYWYQQILGQGPKLLIQFQNNGVVDDSQLPKDRFSAERLKGVDSTLKIQPAKLEDSAVYLCASSPHQVSYEQCFGPGTRLTVT.

Details on this clonotype: A much more abundant neighbour one base away suggests this may be a read error. This chain links TRBV12-3 or TRBV12-4 with TRBJ2-5; D is perhaps TRBD1 (6 bases). Trimming removed 6 bases from V and 6 bases from J, with 17 bases in between. CDR3 length: 14 residues. For the CDR3, the DNA is TGTGCCAGCAGCCAGGGGACGAAAGGGAAGACCCAGTACTTC. Translation: CASSQGTKGKTQYF.

The CDR3 here is CATSDPLAGGSYEQYF. The CDR3 DNA is TGTGCCACCAGTGACCCCTTAGCGGGAGGCTCCTACGAGCAGTACTTC. This chain joins TRBV24-1 and TRBJ2-7; 10 bases map to TRBD2. V trimming: 4 bases; J trimming: 0 bases; junction bases outside the gene matches: 5. The CDR3 is 16 residues long. Germline lookup yields CDR1 KGHDR and CDR2 SFDVKD.

This clonotype was found many times. The V call is TRBV2, the J call TRBJ2-2; possibly TRBD2 for D (5 bases). Germline V lookup: CDR1 SNHLY, CDR2 FYNNEI. V shed 0 bases and J shed 1 base, with 6 bases lying between them. The length of the CDR3 is 15 residues. The DNA of the CDR3 is TGTGCCAGCAGTGAAGCGGCGGGGAACACCGGGGAGCTGTTTTTT. Its protein is CASSEAAGNTGELFF.

The J gene is TRBJ2-7, the V gene TRBV24-1; D is unresolved. CDR1 and CDR2 from the germline V gene are KGHDR and SFDVKD. This CDR3 has 12 residues. V lost 4 bases, J lost 4 bases, and 7 bases lay in between. This CDR3 reads CATSDSRYEQYF. DNA of the CDR3: TGTGCCACCAGTGACTCGAGGTACGAGCAGTACTTC.

This clonotype was counted a few times. The junction and the germline gene differ at one end; a read error may be behind it. The genes are TRBV6-2 or TRBV6-3 and TRBJ2-3, with TRBD2 matching 7 bases. The length of the CDR3 is 16 residues. Germline CDR1 MNHEY, CDR2 SVGEGT. The CDR3 DNA is TGTGCCAGCAGTGACTCTGCGGGAGCCGGTTCGTTTACGCAGTATTTT. Protein product: CASSDSAGAGSFTQYF.